Presented here are 22 T cell receptor beta chains from one specimen sequenced in a study of cytomegalovirus exposure and HLA in healthy donors. It was with 60 Vbeta and 13 Jbeta primers that the PCR ran. The data were produced by immunoSEQ multiplex PCR, yet TCRdb's version contains in-frame clones alone and is incomplete. The sample holds about 130,000 clones, approximately 78% seen once. The sequenced sample consisted of PBMCs. Receptors originate from a man in his thirties or forties in good health and CMV-seropositive.

This clone was seen only a few times. The chain recombines TRBV6-5 with TRBJ1-2, with 8 bases matching TRBD1. Germline V CDR1 and CDR2: MNHEY, SVGAGI. Trimming took 5 bases from V and 0 from J; bases not matched to a gene: 5. The CDR3 runs to 15 residues. The CDR3 coding sequence is TGTGCCAGCAGTCCCCGGGACAGGCCTAACTATGGCTACACCTTC. Protein sequence: CASSPRDRPNYGYTF.

Written as DNA, the CDR3 is TGTGCCAGCTCGACAGGCCTGGGCAATGAGCAGTTCTTC. Residues: CASSTGLGNEQFF. The genes are TRBV27 and TRBJ2-1; TRBD1 is a possible D gene (6 bases). Trimming removed 8 bases from V and 6 bases from J, with 14 bases in between. Per germline, CDR1 MNHEY and CDR2 SMNVEV (reference sequence). The CDR3 contains 13 residues.

The gene calls are TRBV7-8 and TRBJ2-1; possibly TRBD2 for D (6 bases). Trimming removed 3 bases at V and 1 base at J, with 16 bases between. From germline, CDR1 is SGHVS and CDR2 FQNEAQ. The CDR3 runs 17 residues. The CDR3 reads CASSLFRGRKSYNEQFF. The CDR3, as DNA: TGTGCCAGCAGCTTGTTCCGGGGGAGGAAATCCTACAATGAGCAGTTCTTC.

This clone showed up just a few times. The chain is built from TRBV30 and TRBJ1-1; D possibly corresponds to TRBD1 (6 bases). There are 15 residues in the CDR3. Per the germline V gene, CDR1 is GTSNPN and CDR2 is SVGIG (reference sequence). V lost 3 bases and J lost 4, with 18 bases in between. CDR3 amino acids: CAWREPLGGGTEAFF. As DNA, the CDR3 is TGTGCCTGGAGGGAACCCCTAGGGGGGGGCACTGAAGCTTTCTTT. The variable domain in full, completed from reference TRBV30 and TRBJ1-1, reads SQTIHQWPATLVQPVGSPLSLECTVEGTSNPNLYWYRQAAGRGLQLLFYSVGIGQISSEVPQNLSASRPQDRQFILSSKKLLLSDSGFYLCAWREPLGGGTEAFFGQGTRLTVV.

V and J are TRBV5-1 and TRBJ2-1; TRBD1 matches at 8 bases. The CDR3 has 19 residues. The ends lost 4 bases at V and 0 bases at J; junction bases unmatched: 15. Germline-derived CDR1 and CDR2 are SGHRS and YFSETQ. CDR3 DNA sequence: TGCGCCAGCAGCCCAAAGGGGGCAGGGGGCGTCTTCTCCTACAATGAGCAGTTCTTC. It codes for CASSPKGAGGVFSYNEQFF. Filled out from reference TRBV5-1 and TRBJ2-1, the complete variable domain reads KAGVTQTPRYLIKTRGQQVTLSCSPISGHRSVSWYQQTPGQGLQFLFEYFSETQRNKGNFPGRFSGRQFSNSRSEMNVSTLELGDSALYLCASSPKGAGGVFSYNEQFFGPGTRLTVL.

This sequence joins TRBV13 and TRBJ2-7; TRBD1 might be the D (6 bases). This CDR3 is built from 14 residues. The V end lost 4 bases, the J end lost 6 bases, and 16 bases lay between the germline ends. Germline V gene sequence: CDR1 PRHDT, CDR2 FYEKMQ (reference sequence). Here the CDR3 reads CASSSRGRVFEQYF. The CDR3, as DNA: TGTGCCAGCAGCTCCAGGGGACGGGTTTTCGAGCAGTACTTC.

The rearrangement uses TRBV18 and TRBJ1-3, with D hard to call. The CDR3 contains 15 residues. Trimming shortened V by 3 bases and J by 1 base, and 10 bases separated the two germline ends. Germline-derived CDR1 and CDR2 are KGHSH and LQKENI. For the CDR3, the DNA is TGTGCCAGCTCACCGGCCGCGGCATCTGGAAACACCATATATTTT. Protein sequence: CASSPAAASGNTIYF. The full variable domain, rest sourced from reference TRBV18 and TRBJ1-3, is NAGVMQNPRHLVRRRGQEARLRCSPMKGHSHVYWYRQLPEEGLKFMVYLQKENIIDESGMPKERFSAEFPKEGPSILRIQQVVRGDSAAYFCASSPAAASGNTIYFGEGSWLTVV.

Only a few counts were recorded for this clone. The DNA is omitted, as the CDR3 cannot be located on it reliably, and the CDR3 follows TCRdb's listing. V is TRBV5-7 and J is TRBJ2-2; the table's D call, TRBD2, was not checked against the DNA. TRBV5-7 is noted as an ORF with a role that remains uncertain. The CDR3 is 18 residues long, ends included. The CDR3 here is CASSHRQTSGRGPGSCFF.

V and J are TRBV7-2 and TRBJ2-3, with a possible D match to TRBD1 (7 bases). Looked up from germline, CDR1 is SGHTA and CDR2 is FQGNSA. V dropped 5 bases and J dropped 6 bases, with 21 bases sitting between them. CDR3 size: 16 residues. In DNA, the CDR3 is TGTGCCAGCAGCCTAGTAGGAGGGGGCGTCGGGGATACGCAGTATTTT. This codes for CASSLVGGGVGDTQYF.

The V call is TRBV7-6, the J call TRBJ2-5; no clear D. The V and J ends lost 5 bases and 2 bases respectively, with 15 bases between them. This CDR3 spans 15 amino acids. Germline values: CDR1 SGHVS, CDR2 FNYEAQ. CDR3 sequence reads: CASSPLGCQQETQYF. CDR3 in DNA: TGTGCCAGCAGCCCTCTGGGCTGTCAACAAGAGACCCAGTACTTC. The whole variable domain, filled in from reference TRBV7-6 and TRBJ2-5, reads GAGVSQSPRYKVTKRGQDVALRCDPISGHVSLYWYRQALGQGPEFLTYFNYEAQQDKSGLPNDRFSAERPEGSISTLTIQRTEQRDSAMYRCASSPLGCQQETQYFGPGTRLLVL.

This clone was observed once. The chain is built from TRBV6-5 and TRBJ2-5, with TRBD1 as a possible D gene (6 bases). Looked up from germline, CDR1 is MNHEY and CDR2 is SVGAGI. With 1 base removed from V and 4 bases from J, the gap between germline ends came to 10 bases. This CDR3 has 14 residues. The chain's CDR3 is CASSYWGLGETQYF. In DNA form, the CDR3 reads TGTGCCAGCAGTTACTGGGGGCTGGGAGAGACCCAGTACTTC.

This clone has more than one count but fewer than ten. The genes are TRBV30 and TRBJ2-2, with 8 positions matching TRBD2. V trimming: 0 bases; J trimming: 9 bases; junction bases outside the gene matches: 3. Germline CDR1 GTSNPN, CDR2 SVGIG (reference sequence). This CDR3 has 13 residues. This CDR3 is CAWSVSGTRELFF. CDR3 in DNA: TGTGCCTGGAGTGTTAGCGGGACCCGGGAGCTGTTTTTT.

The chain has TRBV19 and TRBJ1-1; unclear D gene. The V and J ends lost 3 bases and 5 bases respectively, with 13 bases between them. Germline CDR1 LNHDA, CDR2 SQIVND (reference sequence). The CDR3 covers 14 residues. In DNA form, the CDR3 reads TGTGCCAGTAGTATCGCGATAGCCGGGACTGAAGCTTTCTTT. It codes for CASSIAIAGTEAFF.

The table lists this clone with a count of one. CDR3 in DNA: TGTGCCTGGGACACGGGAGGGGTACAAGAGACCCAGTACTTC. As protein: CAWDTGGVQETQYF. V usage is TRBV30 and J usage is TRBJ2-5, with 8 nucleotides matching TRBD2. With 5 bases clipped from V and 2 bases from J, the junction kept 7 bases outside the gene matches. This CDR3 region has 14 residues. The germline V gene encodes CDR1 GTSNPN and CDR2 SVGIG (reference sequence).

This clone was observed a few times. V is TRBV30 and J is TRBJ2-1; TRBD1 matches 8 bases. Germline CDR1 reads GTSNPN; CDR2 reads SVGIG (reference sequence). The length of the CDR3 is 13 residues. J gave up 9 bases and V 8 bases, and 12 bases lay outside the gene matches. The CDR3 spells CAGETGDRGEQFF. In DNA form, the CDR3 reads TGTGCCGGTGAGACAGGGGATAGGGGTGAGCAGTTCTTC. Filled out from reference TRBV30 and TRBJ2-1, the complete variable domain reads SQTIHQWPATLVQPVGSPLSLECTVEGTSNPNLYWYRQAAGRGLQLLFYSVGIGQISSEVPQNLSASRPQDRQFILSSKKLLLSDSGFYLCAGETGDRGEQFFGPGTRLTVL.

This clone was seen more than once but under ten times. The V call is TRBV4-1, the J call TRBJ2-7; tentative D call: TRBD2 (6 bases). Germline values: CDR1 MGHRA, CDR2 YSYEKL. Trimming stripped 0 bases from V and 4 bases from J, with 13 bases between. CDR3 length: 15 amino acids. CDR3 coding DNA: TGCGCCAGCAGCCAAGAGGCGGCTAGCGAATACGAGCAGTACTTC. Encoded protein: CASSQEAASEYEQYF.

The chain joins TRBV30 to TRBJ1-4; D gene ambiguous. This CDR3 is 13 amino acids long. V was shortened by 4 bases and J by 8 bases, with 14 bases between the two germline ends. Germline V gene sequence: CDR1 GTSNPN, CDR2 SVGIG (reference sequence). CDR3 DNA sequence: TGTGCCTGGACCGGGAGAACTGGCGAAAAACTGTTTTTT. Translated: CAWTGRTGEKLFF.

On this clone itself: The same CDR3 arises from other DNA sequences in this sample as well. This rearrangement joins TRBV9 to TRBJ1-2, with 8 bases matching TRBD1. Germline trimming cut 4 bases from V and 2 bases from J; bases unmatched to any gene: 7. The germline CDR1 and CDR2 sequences are SGDLS and YYNGEE. The CDR3 sequence is 15 residues long. CDR3 DNA: TGTGCCAGCAGCTTCTCAGGGGGCCCCAACTATGGCTACACCTTC. Protein product: CASSFSGGPNYGYTF. The full variable domain, in which reference TRBV9 and TRBJ1-2 provide the parts outside the CDR3, is DSGVTQTPKHLITATGQRVTLRCSPRSGDLSVYWYQQSLDQGLQFLIQYYNGEERAKGNILERFSAQQFPDLHSELNLSSLELGDSALYFCASSFSGGPNYGYTFGSGTRLTVV.

The J gene is TRBJ1-1, the V gene TRBV10-3; 10 bases match TRBD1. V lost 7 bases, J lost 1 base, and 18 bases stayed unmatched. Germline values: CDR1 ENHRY, CDR2 SYGVKD. CDR3 length: 19 amino acids. The CDR3 sequence is CAINPSGQGTPRTNTEAFF. For the CDR3, the DNA is TGTGCCATCAACCCATCGGGACAGGGGACACCCAGGACGAACACTGAAGCTTTCTTT.

The genes are TRBV5-1 and TRBJ1-1; no clear D gene. The CDR3 loop spans 14 amino acids. The germline V gene has CDR1 SGHRS and CDR2 YFSETQ. V lost 0 bases to trimming and J lost 6 bases, with 12 bases between them. CDR3 amino acids: CASSLGTFKSEAFF. As DNA, the CDR3 is TGCGCCAGCAGCTTGGGGACTTTCAAATCTGAAGCTTTCTTT.

V gene TRBV28 combines with J gene TRBJ2-1, with 8 positions matching TRBD2. The CDR3 contains 15 residues. The trim removed 5 bases at V and 4 bases at J, leaving 7 bases unmatched. Germline V gives CDR1 MDHEN, CDR2 SYDVKM. The CDR3 reads CASSGTRPRYNEQFF. The CDR3 DNA reads TGTGCCAGCAGTGGGACTAGACCCAGATACAATGAGCAGTTCTTC. Drawing the rest from reference TRBV28 and TRBJ2-1, the complete variable domain is DVKVTQSSRYLVKRTGEKVFLECVQDMDHENMFWYRQDPGLGLRLIYFSYDVKMKEKGDIPEGYSVSREKKERFSLILESASTNQTSMYLCASSGTRPRYNEQFFGPGTRLTVL.

The chain has TRBV4-3 and TRBJ2-3; TRBD2 matches at 9 bases. The CDR3 spans 16 residues. V was clipped by 2 bases and J by 5 bases; unmatched bases: 8. Germline lookup yields CDR1 LGHNA and CDR2 YSLEER. CDR3 loop: CASSQYGGRAGDTQYF. The CDR3 DNA reads as TGCGCCAGCAGCCAATACGGCGGGAGGGCCGGAGATACGCAGTATTTT.